This TCR beta chain was sequenced during a study of blood T cell repertoires in COVID-19. V was pared by 0 bases and J by 8 bases, with 4 bases between. The CDR3 spans 11 residues. CDR1 SGHTA and CDR2 FQGNSA come from the germline V gene. Measured with immunoSEQ multiplex PCR; TCRdb has only the in-frame clones, and not every one. The profile covers nearly 90,000 clones, with over 70% appearing a single time and roughly 10% taken by the ten largest. This clone has more than one count but fewer than ten. V and J are TRBV7-2 and TRBJ1-2; D is undetermined. Sequences were obtained from peripheral blood. This clonotype was obtained from a man older than 75 with acute or convalescent COVID-19. DNA for the CDR3: TGTGCCAGCAGCTTAGCGCGGGGCTACACCTTC. Encoded protein: CASSLARGYTF.